This record concerns one TCR beta chain sequence. Its target antigen remains unknown. No qualities accompany the bases; no much larger clone lies one base away. The record originates from a study of blood T cell repertoires in COVID-19 (TCRdb year 2020). In the study overall: The collaborator samples originated in the United States, Italy and Spain and spanned the acute and convalescent phases of COVID-19. Samples were obtained from the ongoing ImmuneRACE study (first 160 participants) and from some 1,300 subjects provided by 6 global collaborators. A de-identified subject ID, COVID-19 status, age in years and sex were almost always included in the sample metadata. Where available, HLA class I and class II types were taken from metadata supplied by the sample provider and were not determined by assay-based typing. Subjects who had been exposed to COVID-19, were actively infected with it, or had recovered from it provided the deeply sampled blood TCRbeta repertoires that made up the dataset. The prospective study material was composed of cDNA or gDNA derived from T cells, B-cell-depleted T cells, or PBMCs. The repertoires were released in a freely available public database meant as a resource for research on the immune response to SARS-CoV-2.

Beyond this particular receptor, the publication reports: How much clinical and demographic metadata was included differed by source and by participant, and the metadata was provided uncurated.

Collaborating institutions collected whole blood in K2EDTA tubes following their own protocols. For TCRbeta analysis, collaborators shipped samples in one of three forms: frozen whole blood, isolated PBMCs, or DNA extracted from either of those sample types. The immunoSEQ Assay, a bias-controlled multiplex PCR, was used to amplify TCRbeta CDR3 regions from genomic DNA. For the original study's pipeline: Within the assay, amplification of reference gene primers was used to estimate how many nucleated cells each sample contained. To quantify the absolute abundance of each unique TCRbeta CDR3 rearrangement, sequence reads were collapsed and filtered. For each sample, productive Simpson clonality was calculated as the square root of Simpson's diversity index over productive rearrangements. This immuneACCESS table, as held by TCRdb, lists in-frame sequences with V and J called but not all clones. Of the missing ones, under half trace to an unresolved V gene in checked studies; the others have no known cause. V and J calls and clone size are copied from that table; D and trimming were computed from the DNA. The sample data list 130,000 to 150,000 clones, and about nine tenths of these were observed just once. The ten biggest clones cover about 2% of the sample.

CDR1 SEHNR and CDR2 FQNEAQ were looked up in the germline V gene (reference sequence). The V end gives up 5 bases and the J end 5 bases, leaving 8 bases in the junction not matched to a gene. Its CDR3 holds 14 amino acids, cysteine through phenylalanine. The sequence is cut down to CDR3 DNA, 42 bases in frame from base 1. The specimen was peripheral blood. The chain was built from TRBV7-9 and TRBJ2-5; 7 nucleotides in the junction match TRBD1. The source is a human donor in a cohort sampled during active COVID-19. The DNA sequence reads TGTGCCAGCAGCCGTTCAACAGGGGTTGAGACCCAGTACTTC. Its protein product is CASSRSTGVETQYF.